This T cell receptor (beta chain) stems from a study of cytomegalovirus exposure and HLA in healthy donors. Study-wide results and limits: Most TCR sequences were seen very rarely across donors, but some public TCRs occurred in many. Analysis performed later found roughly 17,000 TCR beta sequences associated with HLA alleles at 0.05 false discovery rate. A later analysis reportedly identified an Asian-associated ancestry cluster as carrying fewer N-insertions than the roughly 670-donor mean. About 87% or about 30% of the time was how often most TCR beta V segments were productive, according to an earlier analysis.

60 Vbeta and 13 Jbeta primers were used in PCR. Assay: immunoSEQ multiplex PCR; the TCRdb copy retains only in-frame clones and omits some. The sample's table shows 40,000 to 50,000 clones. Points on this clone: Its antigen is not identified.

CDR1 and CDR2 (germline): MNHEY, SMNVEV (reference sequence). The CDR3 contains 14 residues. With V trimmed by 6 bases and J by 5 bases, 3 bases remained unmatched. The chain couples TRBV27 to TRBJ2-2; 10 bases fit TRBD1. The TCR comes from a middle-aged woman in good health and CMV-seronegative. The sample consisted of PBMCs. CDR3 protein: CASRRDRGTGELFF. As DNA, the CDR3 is TGTGCCAGCAGGCGGGACAGGGGAACCGGGGAGCTGTTTTTT.